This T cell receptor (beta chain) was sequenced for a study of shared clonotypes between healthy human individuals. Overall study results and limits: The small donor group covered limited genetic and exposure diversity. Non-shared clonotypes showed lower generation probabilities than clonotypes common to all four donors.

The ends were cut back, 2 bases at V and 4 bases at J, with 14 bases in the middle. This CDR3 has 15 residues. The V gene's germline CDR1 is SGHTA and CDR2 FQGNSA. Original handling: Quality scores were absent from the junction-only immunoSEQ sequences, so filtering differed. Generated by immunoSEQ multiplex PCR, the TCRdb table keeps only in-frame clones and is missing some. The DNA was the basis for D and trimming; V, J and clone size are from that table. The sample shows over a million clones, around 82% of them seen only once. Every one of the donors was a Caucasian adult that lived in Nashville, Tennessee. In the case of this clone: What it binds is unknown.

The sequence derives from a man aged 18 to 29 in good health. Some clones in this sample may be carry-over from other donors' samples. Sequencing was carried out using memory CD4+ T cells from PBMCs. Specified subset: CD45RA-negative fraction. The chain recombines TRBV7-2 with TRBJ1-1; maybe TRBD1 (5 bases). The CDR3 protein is CASSLSSGSVTEAFF. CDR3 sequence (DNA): TGTGCCAGCAGCTTAAGTTCAGGGTCAGTCACTGAAGCTTTCTTT.